This T cell receptor beta chain was retrieved from a study of blood T cells in healthy people across ages. A J-beta primer mix and a sample-barcoded 5' primer were used in a second PCR of about 7 to 12 cycles. TCRdb reprocessed the 5' RACE reads with MiXCR, giving one entry per CDR3 protein. The top ten clones hold 30% to 35% of a sample with fewer than 800,000 distinct CDR3 sequences, 49% of them seen once. CDR1 SNHLY and CDR2 FYNNEI come from the germline V gene. Trimming pared 1 base from V and 4 bases from J, leaving 13 bases between. The CDR3 has 15 amino acids. Sequencing used blood. The chain employs TRBV2 and TRBJ1-2; D is uncertain. The TCR originated in a woman aged 55-75 years in good health. This chain's CDR3 is CASSEDKGGGYGYTF. CDR3 DNA sequence: TGTGCCAGCAGTGAAGATAAGGGAGGAGGCTATGGCTACACCTTC. Based on the CDR3 plus reference TRBV2 and TRBJ1-2, the full variable domain is EPEVTQTPSHQVTQMGQEVILRCVPISNHLYFYWYRQILGQKVEFLVSFYNNEISEKSEIFDDQFSVERPDGSNFTLKIRSTKLEDSAMYFCASSEDKGGGYGYTFGSGTRLTVV.